This T cell receptor beta chain was recovered during a study of radiation and T cells in renal cell carcinoma. The overall study: Nephrectomy followed 15 Gy stereotactic body radiation by 4 weeks.

Time point indicated: baseline pretreatment blood. The treatment denotes: 15 Gy SBRT to primary tumor, nephrectomy 4 weeks later. This renal cell carcinoma was of the clear cell type. The repertoire was sequenced with immunoSEQ multiplex PCR; TCRdb's copy has only in-frame clones and lacks some. The data show approximately 110,000 clones, with 82% seen just once and around 3% held by the top ten. The V and J ends lost 2 bases and 6 bases, in that order; junction bases with no gene match: 8. The CDR3 spans 15 residues. The V gene's germline CDR1 is SGHVS and CDR2 FQNEAQ. The sequencing used blood, collected from a patient whose treatment included radiotherapy and nephrectomy. The origin of this receptor is an older woman with renal cell carcinoma. J is TRBJ2-7 and V is TRBV7-8, with 9 bases identical to TRBD1. The CDR3 loop reads CASSLSGQGLFEQYF. The CDR3 nucleotides read TGTGCCAGCAGCTTATCGGGACAGGGTTTGTTCGAGCAGTACTTC.